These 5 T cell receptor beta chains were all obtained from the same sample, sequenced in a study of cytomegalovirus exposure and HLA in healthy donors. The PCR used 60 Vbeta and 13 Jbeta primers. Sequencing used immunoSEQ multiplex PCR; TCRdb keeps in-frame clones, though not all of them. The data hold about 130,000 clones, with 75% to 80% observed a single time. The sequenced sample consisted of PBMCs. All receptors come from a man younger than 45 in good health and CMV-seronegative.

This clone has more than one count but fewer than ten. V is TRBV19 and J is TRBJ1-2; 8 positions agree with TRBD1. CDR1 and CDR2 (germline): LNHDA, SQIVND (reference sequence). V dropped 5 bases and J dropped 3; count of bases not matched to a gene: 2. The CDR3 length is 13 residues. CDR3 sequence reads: CASSVQGDYGYTF. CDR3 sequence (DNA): TGTGCCAGTAGTGTACAGGGGGACTATGGCTACACCTTC.

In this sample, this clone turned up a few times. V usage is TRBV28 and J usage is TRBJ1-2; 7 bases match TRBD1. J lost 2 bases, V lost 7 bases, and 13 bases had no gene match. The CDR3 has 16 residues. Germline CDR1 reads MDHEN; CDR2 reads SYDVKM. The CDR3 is CASTLGQWNPNYGYTF. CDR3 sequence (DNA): TGTGCCAGCACCCTGGGACAGTGGAACCCCAACTATGGCTACACCTTC.

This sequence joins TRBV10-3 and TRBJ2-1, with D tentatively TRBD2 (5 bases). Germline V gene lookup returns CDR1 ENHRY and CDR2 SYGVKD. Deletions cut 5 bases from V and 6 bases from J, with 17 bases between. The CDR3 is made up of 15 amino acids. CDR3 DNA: TGTGCCATCAGTTTGGACTCCCCCGGGCGCAATGAGCAGTTCTTC. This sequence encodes CAISLDSPGRNEQFF.

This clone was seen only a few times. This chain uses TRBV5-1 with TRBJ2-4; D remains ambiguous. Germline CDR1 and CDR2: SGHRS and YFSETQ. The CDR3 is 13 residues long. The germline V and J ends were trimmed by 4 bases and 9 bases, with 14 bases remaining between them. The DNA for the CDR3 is TGCGCCAGCAGCCTGACTGGCCCCGGCATTCAGTACTTC. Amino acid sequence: CASSLTGPGIQYF.

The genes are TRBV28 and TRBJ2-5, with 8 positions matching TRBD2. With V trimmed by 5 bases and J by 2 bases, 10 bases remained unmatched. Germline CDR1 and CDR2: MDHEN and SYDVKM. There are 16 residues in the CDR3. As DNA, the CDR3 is TGTGCCAGCAGTATCCCGGGGGGGTCTGGACAAGAGACCCAGTACTTC. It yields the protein CASSIPGGSGQETQYF.